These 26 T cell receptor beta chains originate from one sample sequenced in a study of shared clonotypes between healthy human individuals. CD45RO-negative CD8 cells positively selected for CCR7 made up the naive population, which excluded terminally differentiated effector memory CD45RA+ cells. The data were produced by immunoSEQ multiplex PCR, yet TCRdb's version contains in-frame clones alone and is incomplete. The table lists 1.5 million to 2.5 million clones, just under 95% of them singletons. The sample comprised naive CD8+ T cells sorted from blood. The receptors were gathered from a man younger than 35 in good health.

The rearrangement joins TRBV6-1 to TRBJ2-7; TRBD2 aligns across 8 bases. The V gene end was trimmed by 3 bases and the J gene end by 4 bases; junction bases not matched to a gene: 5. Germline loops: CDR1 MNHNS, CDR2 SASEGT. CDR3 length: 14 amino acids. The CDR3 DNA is TGTGCCAGCAGTGACCCGGGACTAGGGTACGAGCAGTACTTC. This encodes CASSDPGLGYEQYF.

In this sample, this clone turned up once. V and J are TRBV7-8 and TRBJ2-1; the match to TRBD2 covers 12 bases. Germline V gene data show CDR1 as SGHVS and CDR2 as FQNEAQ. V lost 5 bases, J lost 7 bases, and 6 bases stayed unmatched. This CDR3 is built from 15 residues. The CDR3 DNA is TGTGCCAGCAGCGCGGGACTAGCGGGCTCTAATGAGCAGTTCTTC. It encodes CASSAGLAGSNEQFF.

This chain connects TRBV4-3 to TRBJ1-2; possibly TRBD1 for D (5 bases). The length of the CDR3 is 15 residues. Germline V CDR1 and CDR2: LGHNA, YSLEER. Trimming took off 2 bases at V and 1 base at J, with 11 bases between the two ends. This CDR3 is CASSQQRDGNYGYTF. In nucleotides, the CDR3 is TGCGCCAGCAGCCAACAGCGGGACGGTAACTATGGCTACACCTTC.

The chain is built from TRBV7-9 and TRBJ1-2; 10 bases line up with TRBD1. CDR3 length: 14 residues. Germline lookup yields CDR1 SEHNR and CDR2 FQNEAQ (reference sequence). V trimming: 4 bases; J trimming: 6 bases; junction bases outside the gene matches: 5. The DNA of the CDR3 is TGTGCCAGCAGCTCCGGGACAGGGGATGATGGCTACACCTTC. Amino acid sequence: CASSSGTGDDGYTF.

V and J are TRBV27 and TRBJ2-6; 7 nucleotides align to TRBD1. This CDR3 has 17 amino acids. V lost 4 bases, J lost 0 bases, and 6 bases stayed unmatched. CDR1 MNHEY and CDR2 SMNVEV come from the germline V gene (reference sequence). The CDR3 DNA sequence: TGTGCCAGCAGTTCCACAGGGGTCCTCTCTGGGGCCAACGTCCTGACTTTC. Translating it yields CASSSTGVLSGANVLTF.

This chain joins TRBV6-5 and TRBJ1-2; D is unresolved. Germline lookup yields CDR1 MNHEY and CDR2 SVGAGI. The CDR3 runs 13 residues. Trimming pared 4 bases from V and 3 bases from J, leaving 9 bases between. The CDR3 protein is CASSFRGHYGYTF. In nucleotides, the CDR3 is TGTGCCAGCAGTTTCCGGGGTCACTATGGCTACACCTTC.

The CDR3 spells CASSLGLAGGPIAETQYF. Here the CDR3 DNA reads TGTGCCAGCAGTCTGGGACTAGCGGGGGGCCCTATCGCAGAGACCCAGTACTTC. This chain connects TRBV2 to TRBJ2-5; 15 nucleotides match TRBD2. The CDR3 is 18 residues long. In germline, CDR1 is SNHLY, CDR2 FYNNEI. The V and J ends lost 5 bases and 4 bases, in that order; junction bases with no gene match: 11.

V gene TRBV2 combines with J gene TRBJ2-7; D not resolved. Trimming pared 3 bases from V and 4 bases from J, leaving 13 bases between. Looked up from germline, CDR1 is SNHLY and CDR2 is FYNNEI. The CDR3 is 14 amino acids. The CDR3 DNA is TGTGCCAGCAGTGATGTCGGAAGAGGTTACGAGCAGTACTTC. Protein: CASSDVGRGYEQYF.

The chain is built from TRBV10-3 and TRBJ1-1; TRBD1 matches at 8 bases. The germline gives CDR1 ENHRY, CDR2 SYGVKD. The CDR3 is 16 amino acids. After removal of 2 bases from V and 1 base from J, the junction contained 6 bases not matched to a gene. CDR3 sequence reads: CAISEPGTGSNTEAFF. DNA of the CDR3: TGTGCCATCAGTGAGCCAGGGACAGGTTCGAACACTGAAGCTTTCTTT.

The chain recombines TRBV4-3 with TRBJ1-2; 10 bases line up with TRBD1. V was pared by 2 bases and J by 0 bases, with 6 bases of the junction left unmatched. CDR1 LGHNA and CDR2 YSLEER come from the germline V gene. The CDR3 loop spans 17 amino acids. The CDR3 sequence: CASSQYIGQGANYGYTF. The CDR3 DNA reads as TGCGCCAGCAGCCAATATATTGGACAGGGGGCTAACTATGGCTACACCTTC.

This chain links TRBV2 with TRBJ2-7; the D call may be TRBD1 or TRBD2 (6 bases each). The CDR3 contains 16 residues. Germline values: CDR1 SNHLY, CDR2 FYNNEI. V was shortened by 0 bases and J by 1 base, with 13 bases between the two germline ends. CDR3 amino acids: CASSEAEGTGSYEQYF. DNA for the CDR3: TGTGCCAGCAGTGAAGCGGAGGGCACAGGGTCCTACGAGCAGTACTTC. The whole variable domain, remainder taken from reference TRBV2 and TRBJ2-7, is EPEVTQTPSHQVTQMGQEVILRCVPISNHLYFYWYRQILGQKVEFLVSFYNNEISEKSEIFDDQFSVERPDGSNFTLKIRSTKLEDSAMYFCASSEAEGTGSYEQYFGPGTRLTVT.

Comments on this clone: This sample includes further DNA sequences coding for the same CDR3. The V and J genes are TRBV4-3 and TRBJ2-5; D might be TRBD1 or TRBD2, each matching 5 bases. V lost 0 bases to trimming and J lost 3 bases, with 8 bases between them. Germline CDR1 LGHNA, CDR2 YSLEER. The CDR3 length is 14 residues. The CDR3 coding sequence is TGCGCCAGCAGCCAAGATAGAGGGGAAGAGACCCAGTACTTC. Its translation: CASSQDRGEETQYF.

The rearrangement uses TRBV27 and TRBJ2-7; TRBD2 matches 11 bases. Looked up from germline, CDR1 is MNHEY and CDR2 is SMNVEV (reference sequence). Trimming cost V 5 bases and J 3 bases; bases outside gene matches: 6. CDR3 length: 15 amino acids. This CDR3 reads CASSPTSGAYYEQYF. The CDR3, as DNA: TGTGCCAGCAGTCCGACTAGCGGGGCCTACTACGAGCAGTACTTC.

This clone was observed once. CDR3 protein: CASSEALRDTRSYEQYF. The CDR3 nucleotides are TGTGCCAGCAGTGAAGCGCTTCGAGACACCCGCTCCTACGAGCAGTACTTC. The V gene is TRBV2, the J gene TRBJ2-7, with D uncertain. Trimming removed 0 bases from V and 0 bases from J, with 15 bases in between. This CDR3 is built from 17 residues. Per germline, CDR1 SNHLY and CDR2 FYNNEI.

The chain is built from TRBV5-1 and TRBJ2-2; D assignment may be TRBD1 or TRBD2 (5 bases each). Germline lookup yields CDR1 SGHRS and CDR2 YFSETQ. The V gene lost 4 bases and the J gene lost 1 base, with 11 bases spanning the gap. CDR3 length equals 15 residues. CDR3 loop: CASSPGTMNTGELFF. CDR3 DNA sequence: TGCGCCAGCAGCCCCGGGACGATGAACACCGGGGAGCTGTTTTTT. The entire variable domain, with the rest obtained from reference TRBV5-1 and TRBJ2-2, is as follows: KAGVTQTPRYLIKTRGQQVTLSCSPISGHRSVSWYQQTPGQGLQFLFEYFSETQRNKGNFPGRFSGRQFSNSRSEMNVSTLELGDSALYLCASSPGTMNTGELFFGEGSRLTVL.

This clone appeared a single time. The CDR3 bases are TGTGCCAGCAGCTCATTTGGGGCCGGGAAGCAAGAGACCCAGTACTTC. Its translation: CASSSFGAGKQETQYF. The rearrangement uses TRBV11-2 and TRBJ2-5; perhaps D is TRBD1 or TRBD2 (5 bases each). The CDR3 is made up of 16 amino acids. Germline V gene lookup returns CDR1 SGHAT and CDR2 FQNNGV. V gave up 4 bases and J gave up 2 bases, with 17 bases separating them.

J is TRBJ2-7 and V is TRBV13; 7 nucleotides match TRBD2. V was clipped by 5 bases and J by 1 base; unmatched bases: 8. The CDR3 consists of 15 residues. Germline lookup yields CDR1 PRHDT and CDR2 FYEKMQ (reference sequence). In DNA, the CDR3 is TGTGCCAGCAGCCCCGGGGCCGGGGGGTCCTACGAGCAGTACTTC. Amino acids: CASSPGAGGSYEQYF.

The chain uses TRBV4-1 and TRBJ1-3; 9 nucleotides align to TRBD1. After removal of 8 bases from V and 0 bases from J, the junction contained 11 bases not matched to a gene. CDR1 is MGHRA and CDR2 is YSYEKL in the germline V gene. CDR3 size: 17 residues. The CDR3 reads CASGDRASLNSGNTIYF. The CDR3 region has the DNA TGCGCCAGCGGGGACAGGGCGTCCCTTAACTCTGGAAACACCATATATTTT.

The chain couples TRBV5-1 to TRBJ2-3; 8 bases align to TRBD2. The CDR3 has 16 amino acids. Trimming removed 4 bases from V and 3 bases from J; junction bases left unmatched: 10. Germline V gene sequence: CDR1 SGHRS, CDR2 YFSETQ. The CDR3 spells CASSQPGRAGTDTQYF. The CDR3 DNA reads TGCGCCAGCAGCCAACCCGGGAGGGCCGGAACAGATACGCAGTATTTT. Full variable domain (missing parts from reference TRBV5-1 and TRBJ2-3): KAGVTQTPRYLIKTRGQQVTLSCSPISGHRSVSWYQQTPGQGLQFLFEYFSETQRNKGNFPGRFSGRQFSNSRSEMNVSTLELGDSALYLCASSQPGRAGTDTQYFGPGTRLTVL.

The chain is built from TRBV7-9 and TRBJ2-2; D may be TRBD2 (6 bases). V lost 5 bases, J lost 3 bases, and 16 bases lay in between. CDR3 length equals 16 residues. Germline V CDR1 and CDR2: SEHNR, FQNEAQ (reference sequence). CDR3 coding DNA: TGTGCCAGCAGCCCAGGCGCACTAGCCCACACCGGGGAGCTGTTTTTT. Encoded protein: CASSPGALAHTGELFF.

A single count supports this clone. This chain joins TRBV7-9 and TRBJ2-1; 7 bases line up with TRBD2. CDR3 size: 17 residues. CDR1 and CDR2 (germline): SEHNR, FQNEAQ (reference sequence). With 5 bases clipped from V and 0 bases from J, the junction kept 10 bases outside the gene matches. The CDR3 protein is CASSNPRGGSSYNEQFF. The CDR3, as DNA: TGTGCCAGCAGCAACCCGCGGGGCGGGAGCTCCTACAATGAGCAGTTCTTC.

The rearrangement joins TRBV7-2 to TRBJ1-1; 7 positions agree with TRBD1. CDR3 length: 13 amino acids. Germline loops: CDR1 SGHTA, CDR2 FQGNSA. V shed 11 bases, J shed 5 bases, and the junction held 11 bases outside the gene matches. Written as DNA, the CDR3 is TGTGCCTCAGGGGGTAGTTGGTCTACTGAAGCTTTCTTT. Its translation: CASGGSWSTEAFF.

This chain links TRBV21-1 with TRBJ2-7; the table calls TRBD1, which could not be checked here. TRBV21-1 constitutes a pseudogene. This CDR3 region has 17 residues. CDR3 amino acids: CASSKAKTTGSSYEQYF. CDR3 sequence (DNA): TGTGCCAGCAGCAAAGCAAAAACGACAGGGAGCTCCTACGAGCAGTACTTC.

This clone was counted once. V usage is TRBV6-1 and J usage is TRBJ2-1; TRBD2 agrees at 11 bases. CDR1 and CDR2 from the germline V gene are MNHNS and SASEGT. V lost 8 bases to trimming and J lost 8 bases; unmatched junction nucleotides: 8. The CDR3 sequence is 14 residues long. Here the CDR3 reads CASLDSGGVYEQFF. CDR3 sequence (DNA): TGTGCCAGCTTGGATAGCGGGGGGGTTTATGAGCAGTTCTTC.

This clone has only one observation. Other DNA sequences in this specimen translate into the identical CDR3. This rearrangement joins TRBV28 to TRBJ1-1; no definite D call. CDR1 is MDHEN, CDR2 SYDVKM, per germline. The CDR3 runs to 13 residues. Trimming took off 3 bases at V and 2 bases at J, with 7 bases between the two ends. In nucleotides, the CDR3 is TGTGCCAGCAGTTTGTCGGGAAACACTGAAGCTTTCTTT. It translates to CASSLSGNTEAFF.

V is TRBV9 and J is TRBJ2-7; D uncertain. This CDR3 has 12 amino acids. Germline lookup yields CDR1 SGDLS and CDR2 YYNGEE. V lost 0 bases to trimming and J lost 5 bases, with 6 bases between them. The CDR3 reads CASSVVRDEQYF. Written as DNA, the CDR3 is TGTGCCAGCAGCGTAGTCCGGGACGAGCAGTACTTC.